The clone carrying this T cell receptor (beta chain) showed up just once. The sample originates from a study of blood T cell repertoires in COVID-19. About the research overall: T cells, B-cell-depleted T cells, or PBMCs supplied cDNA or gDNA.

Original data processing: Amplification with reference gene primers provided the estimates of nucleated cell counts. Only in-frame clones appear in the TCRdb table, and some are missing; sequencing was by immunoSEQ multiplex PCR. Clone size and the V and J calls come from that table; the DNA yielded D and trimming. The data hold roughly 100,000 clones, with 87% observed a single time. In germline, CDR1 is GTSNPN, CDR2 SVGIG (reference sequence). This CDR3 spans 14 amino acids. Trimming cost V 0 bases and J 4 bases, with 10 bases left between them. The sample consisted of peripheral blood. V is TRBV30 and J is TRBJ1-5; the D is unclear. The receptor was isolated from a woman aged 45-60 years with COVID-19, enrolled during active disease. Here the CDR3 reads CAWSVSAANQPQHF. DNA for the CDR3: TGTGCCTGGAGTGTTAGTGCCGCGAATCAGCCCCAGCATTTT.